The 15 T cell receptor beta chains below were found in one sample sequenced in a study of T cells after yellow fever vaccination (dated 2019 in TCRdb). The meaning of the sample's treatment or condition label: live attenuated yellow fever vaccine strain. Libraries were made using 5' RACE. The run used an Illumina HiSeq 2500. The raw public reads went through TCRdb reprocessing: fastp at Q25, MiXCR clone calling, in-frame beta chains kept. Entries that share a CDR3 protein sequence are merged under the most common genes and DNA. The sample table records 150,000 to 200,000 distinct CDR3 sequences; around 7.2% of these occur just once. The top ten constitute 2.5% to 3% of the sample. Material: CD4+ T cells sorted from PBMCs, obtained 5 to 6 days after the first yellow fever vaccination. The receptors here all came from a man aged 18-30 years who received the YFV17D yellow fever vaccine.

The rearrangement joins TRBV5-1 to TRBJ2-7; TRBD1 matches 10 bases. CDR1 is SGHRS, CDR2 YFSETQ, per germline. V dropped 0 bases and J dropped 5; count of bases not matched to a gene: 2. CDR3 length: 14 residues. The CDR3 DNA sequence: TGCGCCAGCAGCTTGGCCGGGACAGGGGACGAGCAGTACGTC. Amino acid sequence: CASSLAGTGDEQYV.

This clonotype appeared a few times. J is TRBJ2-4 and V is TRBV19, with 9 bases fitting TRBD2. V lost 10 bases and J lost 3; bases outside the gene matches: 16. CDR3 size: 17 residues. CDR1 is LNHDA and CDR2 is SQIVND in the germline V gene (reference sequence). CDR3 sequence reads: CATNPGASGIGKNIQYF. For the CDR3, the DNA is TGTGCCACTAACCCTGGGGCTAGCGGGATTGGCAAAAACATTCAGTACTTC.

This clonotype was observed many times. The chain joins TRBV21-1 to TRBJ1-5; the D segment call TRBD1 is taken from the table without a DNA check. TRBV21-1 is a recognized pseudogene. The CDR3 contains 14 residues. For the CDR3, the DNA is TGTGCCAGCGGAAAGACAGGGAGACATCAGCCCCAGCATTTT. Encoded protein: CASGKTGRHQPQHF.

This clonotype was seen many times. This chain links TRBV29-1 with TRBJ1-6; D unclear. The CDR3 runs 13 residues. Between the trimmed V and J ends, which lost 4 bases and 7 bases, there was a span of 11 bases. CDR1 is SQVTM, CDR2 ANQGSEA, per germline. CDR3 protein: CSVAPSGNSPLHF. CDR3 in DNA: TGCAGCGTTGCACCATCGGGAAATTCACCCCTCCACTTT.

This clonotype appeared many times. This chain uses TRBV6-5 with TRBJ2-3; 11 bases match TRBD2. The CDR3 covers 15 residues. Germline assignment: CDR1 MNHEY and CDR2 SVGAGI. V shed 6 bases, J shed 2 bases, and the junction held 4 bases outside the gene matches. DNA of the CDR3: TGTGCCAGCAGCCGGGGACTAGCGGTCACAGATACGCAGTATTTT. It is translated as CASSRGLAVTDTQYF.

V usage is TRBV18 and J usage is TRBJ2-5; possibly TRBD1 for D (5 bases). The germline V and J ends were trimmed by 2 bases and 4 bases, with 11 bases remaining between them. The CDR3 consists of 14 residues. From germline, CDR1 is KGHSH and CDR2 LQKENI. The CDR3 loop reads CASSPAGFVETQYF. DNA for the CDR3: TGTGCCAGCTCACCAGCAGGGTTCGTAGAGACCCAGTACTTC.

In this sample, this clonotype turned up many times. The chain links TRBV5-1 to TRBJ2-5; the D is unclear. The CDR3 runs 13 residues. Per germline, CDR1 SGHRS and CDR2 YFSETQ. Between the trimmed V and J ends, which lost 5 bases and 4 bases, there was a span of 12 bases. CDR3 residues: CASRSDGSETQYF. The CDR3 DNA follows: TGCGCCAGCAGGTCGGACGGGTCAGAGACCCAGTACTTC.

The chain is built from TRBV6-5 and TRBJ2-2; either TRBD1 or TRBD2 may supply D (6 bases each). Trimming removed 0 bases at V and 5 bases at J, with 13 bases between. The V gene's germline CDR1 is MNHEY and CDR2 SVGAGI. The CDR3 sequence is 16 residues long. The chain's CDR3 is CASSYSLGGRTGELFF. Written as DNA, the CDR3 is TGTGCCAGCAGTTACTCCCTGGGGGGCAGAACCGGGGAGCTGTTTTTT.

This clonotype has more than one count but fewer than ten. V is TRBV27 and J is TRBJ2-3, with 13 positions matching TRBD2. With V trimmed by 5 bases and J by 6 bases, 5 bases remained unmatched. Germline V gene lookup returns CDR1 MNHEY and CDR2 SMNVEV (reference sequence). The CDR3 extends over 15 amino acids. For the CDR3, the DNA is TGTGCCAGCAGTAGGGGACTAGCGGGGTCGGATACGCAGTATTTT. This sequence encodes CASSRGLAGSDTQYF.

The chain has TRBV7-9 and TRBJ1-5; 8 bases map to TRBD1. CDR3 length equals 14 residues. Germline CDR1 reads SEHNR; CDR2 reads FQNEAQ (reference sequence). Trimming cost V 5 bases and J 5 bases; bases outside gene matches: 5. CDR3 residues: CASSPGTGDQPQHF. CDR3 nucleotides: TGTGCCAGCAGCCCCGGGACAGGCGATCAGCCCCAGCATTTT.

This clonotype has a count of ten or more. The genes are TRBV7-2 and TRBJ2-1, with TRBD1 matching 9 bases. The V gene end was trimmed by 5 bases and the J gene end by 10 bases; junction bases not matched to a gene: 12. The CDR3 spans 15 residues. Germline V gene sequence: CDR1 SGHTA, CDR2 FQGNSA. The CDR3 region is CASSPSRGTGREQFF. The CDR3 DNA reads TGTGCCAGCAGCCCCTCCCGCGGGACAGGGCGGGAGCAGTTCTTC.

This clonotype was observed many times. This chain uses TRBV4-3 with TRBJ2-1; 7 bases match TRBD2. The CDR3 has 13 residues. Germline-derived CDR1 and CDR2 are LGHNA and YSLEER. The V gene end was trimmed by 0 bases and the J gene end by 14 bases; junction bases not matched to a gene: 7. CDR3: CASSQDYAGVEFF. CDR3 DNA sequence: TGCGCCAGCAGCCAAGATTATGCGGGGGTGGAGTTCTTC.

This clonotype was observed many times. The rearrangement uses TRBV7-2 and TRBJ2-1; a weak D match, TRBD2 (7 bases). CDR1 and CDR2 (germline): SGHTA, FQGNSA. V was pared by 4 bases and J by 5 bases, with 21 bases between. The CDR3 length is 17 residues. The CDR3 loop is CASSSGRAGARNNEQFF. As DNA, the CDR3 is TGTGCCAGCAGCTCTGGCCGGGCGGGGGCCCGTAACAATGAGCAGTTCTTC. Complete variable domain (other parts from reference TRBV7-2 and TRBJ2-1): GAGVSQSPSNKVTEKGKDVELRCDPISGHTALYWYRQSLGQGLEFLIYFQGNSAPDKSGLPSDRFSAERTGGSVSTLTIQRTQQEDSAVYLCASSSGRAGARNNEQFFGPGTRLTVL.

The sample holds many counts of this clonotype. This rearrangement joins TRBV6-2 or TRBV6-3 to TRBJ2-7; 8 bases align to TRBD2. With V trimmed by 0 bases and J by 5 bases, 6 bases remained unmatched. Germline CDR1 and CDR2: MNHEY and SVGEGT. The CDR3 covers 15 residues. CDR3 sequence reads: CASSYSWLAGNEQYF. CDR3 bases: TGTGCCAGCAGTTACTCGTGGCTAGCGGGCAACGAGCAGTACTTC.

This clonotype was picked up a small number of times. The chain links TRBV6-1 to TRBJ1-6; D not certain. There are 13 residues in the CDR3. V was shortened by 1 base and J by 13 bases, with 11 bases between the two germline ends. Germline-derived CDR1 and CDR2 are MNHNS and SASEGT. DNA of the CDR3: TGTGCCAGCAGTGAAGATAGCCGGTTTCCCCTCCACTTT. Translated: CASSEDSRFPLHF.